This TCR beta chain comes out of a study of T cell responses to AZD1222 COVID-19 vaccine. This CDR3 has 11 amino acids. CDR1 is MDHEN and CDR2 is SYDVKM in the germline V gene. V was clipped by 5 bases and J by 8 bases; unmatched bases: 0. Data came from immunoSEQ multiplex PCR; TCRdb stores just in-frame clones and leaves some out. The sample shows about 190,000 clones, almost 95% of them seen only once. V usage is TRBV28 and J usage is TRBJ2-3; 8 bases agree with TRBD2. The clonotype was recovered from an adult in good health. The sequences come from peripheral blood, collected on day 0 of AZD1222 vaccination. DNA for the CDR3: TGTGCCAGCAGTAGCGGGGGTACGCAGTATTTT. Translating gives CASSSGGTQYF.